This T cell receptor beta chain came from a study of cytomegalovirus exposure and HLA in healthy donors (dated 2017 in TCRdb). At the level of the whole study: An earlier analysis of approximately 600 of the donors reported about 250 Gb of sequence data and 100 million to 140 million unique TCR beta sequences from 190 million or so T cells. Of the approximately 400 genotyped donors, around 81% fell in the genetic ancestry cluster associated with self-reported Caucasian donors. To predict cytomegalovirus infection status, the study brought together high-throughput TCR immunosequencing, statistical association of individual TCRs with disease status, and machine learning. Both class I and class II loci were covered by HLA typing, at four-digit resolution. Among around 400 genotyped donors of the cohort, an average of approximately 220,000 unique TCR beta nucleotide sequences was sequenced per donor, of which about 18% were non-productive. The study aimed to test whether signatures of past pathogen exposure could be identified by cataloging public T cell receptors. A later genetic analysis used genome-wide SNP genotypes for about 60% of the 666 donors, treating that subset as a discovery cohort. Donor age, sex, ethnicity and CMV serostatus were compiled alongside the repertoire data. In an earlier analysis of around 540 of the donors, high-throughput TCR beta sequencing was used to judge whether each TCR beta V gene segment behaved as functional or pseudogenic. The number of typed donors differed by locus: roughly 629-630 for A, B, C, DRB1 and DQB1; some 500 for DQA1; about 600 for DPA1; and 400 to 480 for DPB1. In the later analysis, no new phenotypic data were used to find candidate immune exposures; instead, reliance was placed on TCR beta sequences and their occurrence across donors. All discovery cohort repertoires had been generated using a single sequencing platform. A later analysis re-examined previously published TCR beta repertoires from more than 600 donors and added high-resolution HLA genotyping to investigate patterns of TCR occurrence. Approximately 310 gigabases of sequencing data and tens of millions of unique TCR sequences were included in an early release covering several hundred HLA-typed donors. A separate validation cohort of roughly 120 different subjects was used in addition to the roughly 640-subject first cohort. The study used immunosequencing to profile the T cell repertoires of 666 subjects and linked those repertoires to cytomegalovirus serostatus. A handful of DR-DQ haplotypes were handled as single units for association and clustering because linkage in the cohort was strong. General findings and caveats noted by the study authors: Linkage disequilibrium might explain the correlated functional status among segregating V segments, but an unknown experimental factor could not be ruled out. The study listed approximately 150 TCR beta chains as associated with cytomegalovirus. It was suggested by the authors that the approach could potentially be generalized to other disease states and immunological phenotypes. Sequencing depth was assumed to be roughly uniform across donors in the presence/absence analyses, though that assumption may not hold. A later analysis found that most CMV-associated TCR beta chains appeared HLA-restricted, with HLA associations seemingly driven largely by CMV exposure. Specific HLA alleles were associated with over 15,000 TCR beta sequences at a false discovery rate of 0.05 in a later analysis. HLA typing was unavailable for some donors at each locus, so association tests used only the typed subset. This cohort had only TCR beta chains sequenced, and the lack of alpha or paired-chain data limited which features could be detected. According to a later analysis, TCR association rates differed among HLA loci, with DRB1 alleles showing the most associated TCRs and HLA-C alleles showing the fewest. The sequencing pipeline was judged likely to have produced a cluster of highly shared sequence variants as a technical artifact. According to a later analysis, parvovirus B19, influenza, CMV and Epstein-Barr virus appeared linked to several top co-occurrence clusters. V-gene and J-gene trimming of TCR beta chains was associated with a missense DCLRE1C variant in a later genetic analysis, and the association was replicated in an independent cohort. Because counts were too low, about 18 rarely observed V segments, including chromosome 9 orphons, were excluded from the earlier analysis of 587 of the donors. Immune exposure information for the cohort was limited to CMV serostatus. A further reported finding was that TCR beta sequences accurately predicted the HLA-A and HLA-B alleles for most subjects in the first cohort. Some IMGT-functional V segments, including TRBV6-2 and TRBV6-3, could not be told apart with the 87-base-pair reads, so those segments were excluded. Broadly in line with IMGT annotations, most TCR beta V segments showed up in productive rearrangements about 87% or about 30% of the time in an earlier analysis of about 500 of the donors. A few of the identified cytomegalovirus-associated TCR beta chains were confirmed in vitro to be specific for cytomegalovirus antigens. Cytomegalovirus status was reported to be diagnosed by the classifier with high specificity and sensitivity in both the original and validation cohorts. According to a later genetic analysis, donors in an Asian-associated ancestry cluster had fewer N-insertions in productive TCRs than the roughly 700-donor mean. Most TCR sequences were observed very rarely across donors, whereas some public TCRs were present in many individuals. Compared with equally common non-associated chains, HLA-associated TCR beta chains in a later analysis were more clonally expanded and had lower generation probabilities. Assigning TCR associations to individual alleles was difficult when HLA alleles, especially DR and DQ, strongly co-occurred.

In total, approximately 610 healthy bone marrow donors made up the cohort. At the time of sampling, all cohort members were nominally healthy, though unrecorded immune exposures were likely present. The donor was CMV seronegative and belonged to the group of around 350 seronegative cohort members. Each donor provided a peripheral blood sample, and peripheral blood mononuclear cells were used for TCR beta sequencing. The Qiagen DNeasy Blood Extraction Kit was used to extract genomic DNA from the blood cell samples. There are 11 amino acids in the CDR3, from cysteine to phenylalanine inclusive. The kept DNA is CDR3 alone, 33 bases in frame from the first base. The V end gives up 11 bases and the J end 5 bases, leaving 1 base in the junction not matched to a gene. CDR1 SNHLY and CDR2 FYNNEI are derived from the germline V gene. Regarding this clone: There is no known antigen for this receptor. Qualities for individual bases were not recorded, and no much larger clone is one base off.

Libraries were made using the immunoSEQ multiplex PCR assay. For the multiplex PCR, a mixture combining 60 forward primers for TCR Vbeta segments and 13 reverse primers for TCR Jbeta segments was used. The CDR3 region of rearranged TCR beta genes was amplified from genomic DNA by a multiplex PCR assay. The amplified TCR beta libraries were sequenced on the Illumina HiSeq System as 87-base-pair reads. The authors' pipeline ran thus. A later analysis counted about 80 million unique TCR beta chains across the 550 to 750 repertoires, and some 11 million of these chains were shared by at least two donors. A nearest-neighbor algorithm error-corrected the raw reads and collapsed the reads into unique sequences, merging closely related sequences to remove PCR and sequencing errors. To assign V, D and J gene segments, CDR3 sequences were aligned to IMGT reference sequences. For a sequence to be retained, a match of at least six nucleotides was required to both a V gene segment and a J gene segment. Rearrangements were classified as productive when the CDR3 lacked stop codons and remained in frame with V and J, and all other rearrangements were classified as non-productive. Following IMGT convention, CDR3 was defined as the stretch from the second conserved V-encoded cysteine to the conserved J-encoded phenylalanine. The earlier analysis of about 620 of the donors excluded sequences that lacked an unambiguous match to a single V gene segment. An earlier analysis of roughly 590 of the donors called V segments functional above 56.7% productive rearrangements and segregating when the between-donor standard deviation exceeded 5%. A statistical classification framework was developed to diagnose cytomegalovirus status using the catalog of TCR beta chain sequences. In a later analysis, TCR nucleotide sequences were compared against IMGT/GENE-DB human TR gene sequences so that V and J genes could be assigned. The TCRdist pipeline was used in a later analysis to assign CDR3 sequences and most-parsimonious VDJ recombination scenarios. A later analysis defined each TCR beta chain by its CDR3 amino acid sequence plus V-gene family, and excluded reads lacking a unique V-gene family. As a way to deal with suspected cross-contamination and a sequencing artifact, a later analysis dropped 450 to 700 nucleotide sequences that were highly shared and had low generation probability. A later analysis calculated a clonal expansion index for each public chain from normalized within-repertoire ranks of inferred template counts. In a later analysis, generation probabilities were computed using a VDJ recombination model fitted to out-of-frame rearrangements, and the results were checked against IGoR. A later analysis scored TCR-TCR, TCR-HLA and TCR-CMV co-occurrence with hypergeometric tests, applying a repertoire-size bias correction to TCR pairs. False discovery rates were estimated in a later analysis by permuting HLA or CMV assignments 20 times. In a later analysis, co-occurring TCRs were grouped with DBSCAN, and TCRdist sequence similarity was added when clustering was performed within HLA-allele-positive subsets. Repertoires with fewer than 30,000 or more than 120,000 public chains, plus five repertoires with anomalous nucleotide sharing, were excluded from co-occurrence clustering. Entries here come from immuneACCESS through TCRdb and include only in-frame sequences with V and J called. Some clones fail to appear in such tables; in the studies checked, an unresolved V gene covers under half of the shortfall, and the cause of the remainder is unknown. The V and J calls and clone size come from that table; D and trimming were worked out from the DNA. The sample profile shows about 220,000 clones; over 80% of them were found once. Of the sample, 0.71% is held by the ten largest clones.

The receptor chain draws on TRBV2 and TRBJ2-5; TRBD1 agrees with 11 junctional bases. The sample consisted of PBMCs. The source of this sequence is a boy under 10 years old in good health and CMV-seronegative. The nucleotides read TGTGCCGGGGACAGGGGGGAGACCCAGTACTTC. Its translation is CAGDRGETQYF.